The 19 T cell receptor beta chains below come from one sample, sequenced in a study of cytomegalovirus exposure and HLA in healthy donors. With 60 Vbeta and 13 Jbeta primers, the PCR was carried out. Here immunoSEQ multiplex PCR was the method, and the copy in TCRdb shows in-frame clones only, minus some. The sample shows roughly 180,000 clones, around 84% of them seen only once. The sequenced sample consisted of PBMCs. These receptor sequences come from a boy under 10 years old in good health and CMV-seronegative.

This clone was detected only once. The chain joins TRBV5-1 to TRBJ2-7; 10 bases are shared with TRBD1. The CDR3 spans 15 residues. Germline V gives CDR1 SGHRS, CDR2 YFSETQ. With V trimmed by 4 bases and J by 6 bases, 10 bases remained unmatched. This CDR3 reads CASSLLGTGDGEQYV. The CDR3 DNA is TGCGCCAGCAGCCTACTTGGGACAGGGGACGGCGAGCAGTACGTC.

V and J are TRBV28 and TRBJ1-1, with TRBD1 as a possible D gene (6 bases). This CDR3 spans 14 amino acids. The germline V gene encodes CDR1 MDHEN and CDR2 SYDVKM. V shed 1 base and J shed 4 bases, with 10 bases lying between them. Here the CDR3 reads CASSLLGRGTEAFF. CDR3 DNA sequence: TGTGCCAGCAGTTTATTAGGCAGGGGCACTGAAGCTTTCTTT.

V gene TRBV11-2 combines with J gene TRBJ2-7, with D maybe TRBD1 (6 bases). Deletions cut 0 bases from V and 1 base from J, with 10 bases between. The germline V gene has CDR1 SGHAT and CDR2 FQNNGV. The CDR3 contains 15 residues. The CDR3 loop reads CASSLDWDKSYEQYF. Written as DNA, the CDR3 is TGTGCCAGCAGCTTAGATTGGGACAAGTCCTACGAGCAGTACTTC.

The chain uses TRBV5-1 and TRBJ1-1; D is unclear. This CDR3 is built from 13 residues. Germline CDR1 is SGHRS and CDR2 is YFSETQ. Trimming stripped 0 bases from V and 3 bases from J, with 6 bases between. In DNA, the CDR3 is TGCGCCAGCAGCTTGGAACCGGACACTGAAGCTTTCTTT. It codes for CASSLEPDTEAFF.

The chain employs TRBV11-2 and TRBJ1-2, with 10 bases lining up with TRBD1. Germline V gene sequence: CDR1 SGHAT, CDR2 FQNNGV. The CDR3 is 14 amino acids. V trimming: 5 bases; J trimming: 6 bases; junction bases outside the gene matches: 6. The CDR3, as DNA: TGTGCCAGCAGCCCGGGGACAGGGGATGATGGCTACACCTTC. Residues: CASSPGTGDDGYTF.

The gene calls are TRBV19 and TRBJ1-4; D not resolved. The germline V gene has CDR1 LNHDA and CDR2 SQIVND (reference sequence). V was clipped by 5 bases and J by 8 bases, with 6 bases between them. This CDR3 region has 11 residues. This CDR3 reads CASSLSEKLFF. CDR3 nucleotide sequence: TGTGCCAGTAGTTTATCCGAAAAACTGTTTTTT. The full variable domain, completed using reference TRBV19 and TRBJ1-4, is DGGITQSPKYLFRKEGQNVTLSCEQNLNHDAMYWYRQDPGQGLRLIYYSQIVNDFQKGDIAEGYSVSREKKESFPLTVTSAQKNPTAFYLCASSLSEKLFFGSGTQLSVL.

The sample holds one count of this clone. The chain is built from TRBV28 and TRBJ1-5, with 9 bases lining up with TRBD1. The germline V gene has CDR1 MDHEN and CDR2 SYDVKM. Unmatched junction bases numbered 10, after V lost 3 bases and J lost 4 bases. The CDR3 runs 17 residues. CDR3 protein: CASSFYIGGQGNQPQHF. As DNA, the CDR3 is TGTGCCAGCAGTTTTTATATCGGGGGACAGGGTAATCAGCCCCAGCATTTT.

This chain connects TRBV5-4 to TRBJ2-5; 7 nucleotides match TRBD2. The CDR3 runs 14 residues. Germline trimming cut 6 bases from V and 13 bases from J; bases unmatched to any gene: 18. Germline-derived CDR1 and CDR2 are SGHNT and YYREEE (reference sequence). CDR3 DNA: TGTGCCAGCAACCTGGGTGGGGGAGGGCAATCGGGGTACTTC. Translated, it gives CASNLGGGGQSGYF.

In DNA form, the CDR3 reads TGTGCCAGCATTGGACAGGGCAACGGGGAGCTGTTTTTT. It codes for CASIGQGNGELFF. The chain links TRBV6-1 to TRBJ2-2, with 8 bases fitting TRBD1. V dropped 7 bases and J dropped 7; count of bases not matched to a gene: 5. The CDR3 runs 13 residues. CDR1 is MNHNS and CDR2 is SASEGT in the germline V gene.

The rearrangement joins TRBV4-1 to TRBJ2-5, with a weak D call TRBD2 (6 bases). The CDR3 is 15 amino acids. V lost 4 bases and J 2 bases, leaving 14 bases between the germline ends. The germline V gene encodes CDR1 MGHRA and CDR2 YSYEKL. CDR3 coding DNA: TGCGCCAGCAGCCGGGAGGACGTTCTACAAGAGACCCAGTACTTC. Residues: CASSREDVLQETQYF.

This chain connects TRBV23-1 to TRBJ2-3; D ambiguous. TRBV23-1 is designated an ORF whose function remains uncertain. The CDR3 covers 15 residues. Trimming took off 5 bases at V and 0 bases at J, with 12 bases between the two ends. CDR3 bases: TGCGCCAGCAGTAATGGGCCAGGAAGCACAGATACGCAGTATTTT. Encoded protein: CASSNGPGSTDTQYF.

The chain joins TRBV6-1 to TRBJ2-7; a weak D match, TRBD1 (6 bases). Deletions cut 5 bases from V and 5 bases from J, with 16 bases between. The germline V gene has CDR1 MNHNS and CDR2 SASEGT. The CDR3 extends over 14 amino acids. The CDR3 spells CASSQGRGSHEQYV. In DNA, the CDR3 is TGTGCCAGCAGTCAAGGAAGGGGGAGCCACGAGCAGTACGTC.

This chain links TRBV7-9 with TRBJ1-1, with 10 bases identical to TRBD1. V lost 5 bases, J lost 6 bases, and 6 bases stayed unmatched. CDR3 length: 14 residues. In germline, CDR1 is SEHNR, CDR2 FQNEAQ (reference sequence). In DNA form, the CDR3 reads TGTGCCAGCAGCACAATAGGGACAGGGGCTGAAGCTTTCTTT. Translated: CASSTIGTGAEAFF.

The gene calls are TRBV11-2 and TRBJ2-1; TRBD2 is a possible D gene (5 bases). V dropped 5 bases and J dropped 3 bases, with 5 bases sitting between them. The germline CDR1 and CDR2 sequences are SGHAT and FQNNGV. The CDR3 length is 12 residues. As DNA, the CDR3 is TGTGCCAGCAGCCGGGACTACAATGAGCAGTTCTTC. As protein: CASSRDYNEQFF.

V gene TRBV6-5 combines with J gene TRBJ1-1, with no clear D. V was shortened by 7 bases and J by 8 bases, with 11 bases between the two germline ends. The CDR3 is 11 residues long. CDR1 MNHEY and CDR2 SVGAGI come from the germline V gene. The CDR3 DNA reads TGTGCCAGCACTTTCGGACTCGAAGCTTTCTTT. Protein: CASTFGLEAFF.

The rearrangement joins TRBV4-1 to TRBJ2-3, with D perhaps matching TRBD2 (6 bases). The CDR3 totals 16 residues. CDR1 and CDR2 (germline): MGHRA, YSYEKL. Trimming stripped 2 bases from V and 2 bases from J, with 14 bases between. CDR3 nucleotide sequence: TGCGCCAGCAGCCAAACTAGCACGGAGCCCACAGATACGCAGTATTTT. Translating it yields CASSQTSTEPTDTQYF.

CDR3: CASKRAAGETQYF. CDR3 in DNA: TGTGCCAGCAAAAGGGCGGCGGGAGAGACCCAGTACTTC. V is TRBV27 and J is TRBJ2-5, with a tentative D call TRBD2 (5 bases). The CDR3 is 13 amino acids. Germline V CDR1 and CDR2: MNHEY, SMNVEV (reference sequence). V shed 7 bases and J shed 4 bases, with 13 bases lying between them.

V gene TRBV29-1 combines with J gene TRBJ1-6, with D possibly being TRBD1 (5 bases). Germline V gene lookup returns CDR1 SQVTM and CDR2 ANQGSEA. V was pared by 4 bases and J by 4 bases, with 8 bases between. This CDR3 contains 13 residues. The DNA of the CDR3 is TGCAGCGTTGCGGGGGAGTATAATTCACCCCTCCACTTT. Translating gives CSVAGEYNSPLHF.

V and J are TRBV19 and TRBJ1-1, with TRBD1 identical over 8 bases. In germline, CDR1 is LNHDA, CDR2 SQIVND (reference sequence). With 6 bases clipped from V and 3 bases from J, the junction kept 6 bases outside the gene matches. This CDR3 comprises 14 residues. CDR3 nucleotide sequence: TGTGCCAGTAGACCTACGGACAGGGACACTGAAGCTTTCTTT. Translated: CASRPTDRDTEAFF.